The 13 T cell receptor beta chains listed next were all sequenced from one sample in a study of T cell repertoires in cytomegalovirus infection. One entry per CDR3 protein results from TCRdb running MiXCR on the reads. The sample has approximately 490,000 distinct CDR3 sequences, approximately 11% seen once; the top ten hold 9.5% to 13%. Sequencing used PBMCs. The receptors derive from a human donor in good health (CMV status not recorded). Some clones in this sample may be carry-over from other donors' samples.

The chain joins TRBV29-1 to TRBJ2-3; D might be TRBD1 (5 bases). This CDR3 contains 13 residues. The V and J ends lost 2 bases and 5 bases respectively, with 11 bases between them. The germline V gene encodes CDR1 SQVTM and CDR2 ANQGSEA. The DNA of the CDR3 is TGCAGCGTTGAAAACAGGATCGGAGATACGCAGTATTTT. Translating it yields CSVENRIGDTQYF.

The chain links TRBV2 to TRBJ2-7; D perhaps matches TRBD1 (7 bases). The CDR3 has 14 amino acids. Germline assignment: CDR1 SNHLY and CDR2 FYNNEI. With 2 bases removed from V and 5 bases from J, the gap between germline ends came to 13 bases. CDR3 sequence: CASSEPGRGDEQYF. The CDR3 DNA reads TGTGCCAGCAGTGAACCCGGCAGGGGGGACGAGCAGTACTTC.

This clonotype has at least ten counts. V and J are TRBV19 and TRBJ1-1; possibly TRBD1 for D (5 bases). Trimming removed 7 bases from V and 1 base from J, with 13 bases in between. The CDR3 extends over 14 amino acids. Looked up from germline, CDR1 is LNHDA and CDR2 is SQIVND (reference sequence). CDR3 residues: CASTSSQGNTEAFF. The CDR3 DNA reads TGTGCCAGTACTTCATCTCAGGGGAACACTGAAGCTTTCTTT.

The sample holds many counts of this clonotype. The rearrangement uses TRBV4-1 and TRBJ2-2, with D possibly matching TRBD2 (6 bases). Between the trimmed V and J ends, which lost 0 bases and 6 bases, there was a span of 8 bases. The CDR3 has 14 residues. Germline CDR1 reads MGHRA; CDR2 reads YSYEKL. CDR3 region: CASSQDWGAGELFF. Here the CDR3 DNA reads TGCGCCAGCAGCCAAGATTGGGGGGCCGGGGAGCTGTTTTTT.

This clonotype was seen a handful of times. The chain couples TRBV3-1 to TRBJ2-7; tentatively, D is TRBD1 or TRBD2 (5 bases each). The length of the CDR3 is 13 residues. The germline CDR1 and CDR2 sequences are LGHDT and YNNKEL (reference sequence). The V and J ends lost 4 bases and 5 bases respectively, with 12 bases between them. The CDR3 region is CASSPWGSNEQYF. The CDR3 nucleotides read TGTGCCAGCAGCCCTTGGGGGTCCAACGAGCAGTACTTC.

At least ten counts were recorded for this clonotype. The chain is built from TRBV28 and TRBJ2-3; no reliable D call. The CDR3 extends over 15 amino acids. The germline gives CDR1 MDHEN, CDR2 SYDVKM. Between the trimmed V and J ends, which lost 6 bases and 0 bases, there was a span of 13 bases. CDR3 sequence (DNA): TGTGCCAGCAGCTGGCGGTTACCTAGCACAGATACGCAGTATTTT. This sequence encodes CASSWRLPSTDTQYF. The whole variable domain, remainder taken from reference TRBV28 and TRBJ2-3, is DVKVTQSSRYLVKRTGEKVFLECVQDMDHENMFWYRQDPGLGLRLIYFSYDVKMKEKGDIPEGYSVSREKKERFSLILESASTNQTSMYLCASSWRLPSTDTQYFGPGTRLTVL.

This clonotype was picked up many times. The chain couples TRBV25-1 to TRBJ2-2; 8 nucleotides match TRBD2. CDR3 size: 17 residues. J gave up 3 bases and V 1 base, and 7 bases lay outside the gene matches. Per the germline V gene, CDR1 is MGHDK and CDR2 is SYGVNS. CDR3: CASSEFTSGWDTGELFF. The CDR3 DNA reads as TGTGCCAGCAGTGAATTCACTAGCGGTTGGGACACCGGGGAGCTGTTTTTT.

In this sample, this clonotype turned up many times. The chain couples TRBV10-3 to TRBJ2-5; the D gene is possibly TRBD2 (5 bases). Germline CDR1 and CDR2: ENHRY and SYGVKD. V was cut by 0 bases and J by 2 bases, with 10 bases left in between. There are 15 residues in the CDR3. Here the CDR3 reads CAISESASSQETQYF. DNA for the CDR3: TGTGCCATCAGTGAGTCGGCTAGCTCTCAAGAGACCCAGTACTTC.

This clonotype was seen only a few times. The V gene is TRBV5-1, the J gene TRBJ2-3; 9 nucleotides match TRBD2. The germline gives CDR1 SGHRS, CDR2 YFSETQ. Trimming removed 0 bases from V and 4 bases from J; junction bases left unmatched: 15. The CDR3 contains 19 residues. The CDR3 region has the DNA TGCGCCAGCAGCTTGGAATCCCCCCAGGCGGGGGGGCCATCAGATACGCAGTATTTT. It yields the protein CASSLESPQAGGPSDTQYF.

This clonotype appeared many times. The chain carries TRBV5-1 and TRBJ1-2; D uncertain. The CDR3 length is 14 residues. Germline lookup yields CDR1 SGHRS and CDR2 YFSETQ. V lost 0 bases and J lost 6, with 12 bases in between. The CDR3 reads CASSLEGWSDGYTF. CDR3 in DNA: TGCGCCAGCAGCTTGGAAGGGTGGTCGGATGGCTACACCTTC.

This clonotype was counted at least ten times. The chain combines TRBV7-9 with TRBJ2-1; 7 positions match TRBD2. The CDR3 loop spans 15 amino acids. The V gene's germline CDR1 is SEHNR and CDR2 FQNEAQ (reference sequence). Trimming at V came to 2 bases and at J to 8 bases, leaving 9 bases not matched to a gene. The CDR3: CASSLRASGLDEQFF. CDR3 coding DNA: TGTGCCAGCAGCTTAAGGGCTAGCGGCCTGGATGAGCAGTTCTTC. Together with reference TRBV7-9 and TRBJ2-1, the CDR3 gives the full variable domain: DTGVSQNPRHKITKRGQNVTFRCDPISEHNRLYWYRQTLGQGPEFLTYFQNEAQLEKSRLLSDRFSAERPKGSFSTLEIQRTEQGDSAMYLCASSLRASGLDEQFFGPGTRLTVL.

The chain has TRBV5-1 and TRBJ1-1; possibly TRBD1 for D (6 bases). The CDR3 spans 14 residues. Between the trimmed V and J ends, which lost 4 bases and 1 base, there was a span of 11 bases. The germline V gene has CDR1 SGHRS and CDR2 YFSETQ. Here the CDR3 DNA reads TGCGCCAGCAGCGTCCAGGGACAGAACACTGAAGCTTTCTTT. It encodes CASSVQGQNTEAFF.

This sequence joins TRBV20-1 and TRBJ2-5; unclear D gene. The germline gives CDR1 DFQATT, CDR2 SNEGSKA (reference sequence). The CDR3 sequence is 11 residues long. V was trimmed by 5 bases and J by 5 bases, leaving 9 bases between them. The CDR3 nucleotides read TGCAGTGCTCCTAAGGAGGAGACCCAGTACTTC. It codes for CSAPKEETQYF.